These 27 T cell receptor beta chains share one sample of origin, sequenced in a study of T cells after yellow fever vaccination. In TCRdb, the 5' RACE reads were re-called with MiXCR into one record per CDR3 protein. The sample lists 46,000 or so distinct CDR3 sequences, roughly 6.4% seen once, with 10% in the top ten. This specimen was PBMCs, either bulk or a sorted T-cell subset (CD4+, CD8+, memory, or dextramer-sorted; not recorded which), taken 45 days after the yellow fever booster vaccination. Receptors originate from a man aged 25-45 years who received the YFV17D yellow fever vaccine.

J is TRBJ2-2 and V is TRBV9, with D tentatively TRBD1 (5 bases). The length of the CDR3 is 14 residues. In germline, CDR1 is SGDLS, CDR2 YYNGEE. V was shortened by 6 bases and J by 6 bases, with 15 bases between the two germline ends. The CDR3 DNA follows: TGTGCCAGCACCCGGAGACAGTCCCCCGGGGAGCTGTTTTTT. Amino acid sequence: CASTRRQSPGELFF.

This clonotype was recorded at least ten times. The V gene is TRBV7-2, the J gene TRBJ2-3; TRBD2 aligns across 7 bases. Per the germline V gene, CDR1 is SGHTA and CDR2 is FQGNSA. With 6 bases clipped from V and 4 bases from J, the junction kept 10 bases outside the gene matches. The CDR3 covers 15 residues. The CDR3 loop reads CASSSSGGSSDTQYF. CDR3 coding DNA: TGTGCCAGCAGTTCCTCCGGCGGGAGCTCAGATACGCAGTATTTT.

This clonotype was counted ten times or more. DNA of the CDR3: TGTGCCAGCAGCATAGGACCGGGAGATACGCAGTATTTT. Its protein is CASSIGPGDTQYF. This sequence joins TRBV6-5 and TRBJ2-3; D gene unclear. This CDR3 has 13 amino acids. Trimming took off 6 bases at V and 5 bases at J, with 12 bases between the two ends. Germline-derived CDR1 and CDR2 are MNHEY and SVGAGI.

This clonotype was recorded at least ten times. J is TRBJ2-3 and V is TRBV7-8; no firm D call. This CDR3 contains 14 residues. Between the trimmed V and J ends, which lost 5 bases and 0 bases, there was a span of 9 bases. CDR1 is SGHVS, CDR2 FQNEAQ, per germline. DNA of the CDR3: TGTGCCAGCAGCAAAGGGATGAGCACAGATACGCAGTATTTT. This translates into CASSKGMSTDTQYF.

The V gene is TRBV7-2, the J gene TRBJ2-1; D unresolved. This CDR3 has 13 amino acids. Germline V gene data show CDR1 as SGHTA and CDR2 as FQGNSA. V dropped 1 base and J dropped 6 bases, with 7 bases sitting between them. Here the CDR3 DNA reads TGTGCCAGCAGCTTAGAGAGGCCCAATGAGCAGTTCTTC. This translates into CASSLERPNEQFF.

In this sample, this clonotype turned up a few times. The V gene is TRBV6-2 or TRBV6-3, the J gene TRBJ2-7; no definite D call. CDR1 and CDR2 (germline): MNHEY, SVGEGT. The ends were cut back, 6 bases at V and 3 bases at J, with 12 bases in the middle. This CDR3 comprises 13 residues. CDR3 DNA: TGTGCCAGCAGCCCATATGGGGACTACGAGCAGTACTTC. Its translation is CASSPYGDYEQYF.

This clonotype was observed a few times. The chain combines TRBV7-2 with TRBJ2-7; TRBD1 is a possible D gene (5 bases). V was cut by 2 bases and J by 7 bases, with 21 bases left in between. In germline, CDR1 is SGHTA, CDR2 FQGNSA. The CDR3 has 16 residues. DNA of the CDR3: TGTGCCAGCAGCTTAAACCCGTTCAATCAGGGTCAGGAGCAGTACTTC. This translates into CASSLNPFNQGQEQYF.

This clonotype was picked up a small number of times. This chain links TRBV20-1 with TRBJ2-3; D perhaps matches TRBD2 (5 bases). The CDR3 is 15 residues long. Deletions cut 6 bases from V and 7 bases from J, with 23 bases between. The germline V gene encodes CDR1 DFQATT and CDR2 SNEGSKA (reference sequence). This chain's CDR3 is CSALVASRGGNTQYF. The CDR3 region has the DNA TGCAGTGCCCTTGTAGCGTCCCGTGGCGGAAATACGCAGTATTTT.

This chain joins TRBV6-1 and TRBJ2-7, with 9 bases matching TRBD1. Per the germline V gene, CDR1 is MNHNS and CDR2 is SASEGT. The CDR3 covers 16 residues. Trimming cost V 6 bases and J 5 bases; bases outside gene matches: 14. The CDR3 reads CASREPRTGVNDEQYF. DNA of the CDR3: TGTGCCAGCAGGGAGCCACGGACAGGGGTAAACGACGAGCAGTACTTC.

This clonotype has just a few counts. J is TRBJ2-7 and V is TRBV28; TRBD2 agrees at 8 bases. The J segment lost 3 bases and the V segment lost 5 bases, leaving 12 bases of the junction unmatched. Germline CDR1 MDHEN, CDR2 SYDVKM. This CDR3 has 16 amino acids. The CDR3 nucleotides are TGTGCCAGCAGTACCCAAGTTAGCGGGAAACTCTACGAGCAGTACTTC. Translation: CASSTQVSGKLYEQYF.

This clonotype was found many times. The rearrangement uses TRBV15 and TRBJ2-1; 10 nucleotides match TRBD1. J gave up 8 bases and V 0 bases, and 4 bases lay outside the gene matches. The CDR3 has 15 residues. Germline V gives CDR1 LNHNV, CDR2 YYDKDF (reference sequence). The CDR3 DNA follows: TGTGCCACCAGCAGAGAGGGACAGGGGATCGATGAGCAGTTCTTC. Residues: CATSREGQGIDEQFF.

This clonotype was observed a handful of times. This chain joins TRBV29-1 and TRBJ2-1; unclear D gene. Germline CDR1 SQVTM, CDR2 ANQGSEA. V was shortened by 2 bases and J by 1 base, with 0 bases between the two germline ends. The CDR3 extends over 11 amino acids. The CDR3 is CSVESYNEQFF. The CDR3 DNA follows: TGCAGCGTTGAATCCTACAATGAGCAGTTCTTC.

To note about this clonotype: A much larger clone lies one base from this, so it may be a read error. V is TRBV6-1 and J is TRBJ2-1, with D perhaps TRBD2 (5 bases). CDR1 and CDR2 (germline): MNHNS, SASEGT. There are 14 residues in the CDR3. V was shortened by 5 bases and J by 7 bases, with 15 bases between the two germline ends. The chain's CDR3 is CASSRNSERNEQFF. The CDR3 DNA sequence: TGTGCCAGCAGTCGGAATAGCGAGAGGAATGAGCAGTTCTTC.

The sample holds many counts of this clonotype. The J gene is TRBJ2-7, the V gene TRBV5-5; 8 nucleotides match TRBD2. The CDR3 extends over 17 amino acids. V lost 0 bases, J lost 0 bases, and 8 bases stayed unmatched. From germline, CDR1 is SGHKS and CDR2 YYEKEE (reference sequence). CDR3 in DNA: TGTGCCAGCAGCTTGGTGGCTAGCGGGTCTAGCTCCTACGAGCAGTACTTC. This sequence encodes CASSLVASGSSSYEQYF.

Many counts were recorded for this clonotype. V and J are TRBV29-1 and TRBJ2-7; D may match TRBD1 or TRBD2 (5 bases each). Trimming removed 7 bases from V and 3 bases from J, with 16 bases in between. The CDR3 length is 13 residues. Per germline, CDR1 SQVTM and CDR2 ANQGSEA. DNA for the CDR3: TGCAGCGCCCGGGACCCCAAATTCTACGAGCAGTACTTC. This gives the protein CSARDPKFYEQYF.

This chain joins TRBV7-2 and TRBJ1-1; the match to TRBD1 covers 7 bases. CDR1 is SGHTA, CDR2 FQGNSA, per germline. This CDR3 has 14 amino acids. J was trimmed by 4 bases and V by 4 bases; bases with no gene match: 6. CDR3 loop: CASSSTGISTEAFF. DNA of the CDR3: TGTGCCAGCAGCTCGACAGGGATCTCCACTGAAGCTTTCTTT.

The chain joins TRBV19 to TRBJ1-1; 7 nucleotides match TRBD1. After removal of 7 bases from V and 4 bases from J, the junction contained 12 bases not matched to a gene. The CDR3 is made up of 15 amino acids. Germline CDR1 is LNHDA and CDR2 is SQIVND (reference sequence). CDR3 sequence (DNA): TGTGCCAGTACCAATAACAGGGGTCGAGGCACTGAAGCTTTCTTT. Amino acid sequence: CASTNNRGRGTEAFF.

The chain links TRBV30 to TRBJ2-5; D gene ambiguous. The length of the CDR3 is 13 residues. Trimming stripped 0 bases from V and 7 bases from J, with 12 bases between. Per the germline V gene, CDR1 is GTSNPN and CDR2 is SVGIG (reference sequence). CDR3 protein: CAWSVQWSGTQYF. The CDR3 nucleotides are TGTGCCTGGAGTGTACAATGGTCCGGGACCCAGTACTTC.

This clonotype was recorded at least ten times. The V and J genes are TRBV7-9 and TRBJ2-4, with TRBD1 matching over 7 bases. Unmatched junction bases numbered 7, after V lost 5 bases and J lost 3 bases. The germline V gene encodes CDR1 SEHNR and CDR2 FQNEAQ (reference sequence). The CDR3 spans 15 residues. Here the CDR3 reads CASSQGTVDKNIQYF. CDR3 coding DNA: TGTGCCAGCAGCCAAGGGACAGTGGACAAAAACATTCAGTACTTC.

This clonotype has a handful of counts. This sequence joins TRBV7-2 and TRBJ1-5, with TRBD1 matching 7 bases. The V gene's germline CDR1 is SGHTA and CDR2 FQGNSA. CDR3 length equals 14 residues. Trimming cost V 0 bases and J 6 bases; bases outside gene matches: 2. The CDR3 region is CASSLAGGSQPQHF. DNA of the CDR3: TGTGCCAGCAGCTTAGCAGGGGGCTCTCAGCCCCAGCATTTT. Drawing the rest from reference TRBV7-2 and TRBJ1-5, the complete variable domain is GAGVSQSPSNKVTEKGKDVELRCDPISGHTALYWYRQSLGQGLEFLIYFQGNSAPDKSGLPSDRFSAERTGGSVSTLTIQRTQQEDSAVYLCASSLAGGSQPQHFGDGTRLSIL.

This clonotype was found a few times. V is TRBV20-1 and J is TRBJ2-3; either TRBD1 or TRBD2 may supply D (6 bases each). Germline-derived CDR1 and CDR2 are DFQATT and SNEGSKA (reference sequence). This CDR3 comprises 14 residues. With 4 bases removed from V and 4 bases from J, the gap between germline ends came to 15 bases. The CDR3 loop is CSATGAGGPDTQYF. The CDR3 bases are TGCAGTGCTACTGGGGCCGGGGGCCCAGATACGCAGTATTTT.

The chain's CDR3 is CSAWAAGGSSNEQFF. Written as DNA, the CDR3 is TGCAGTGCCTGGGCAGCGGGAGGTTCTAGCAATGAGCAGTTCTTC. This chain joins TRBV20-1 and TRBJ2-1; 9 nucleotides line up with TRBD2. The CDR3 is 15 residues long. J was trimmed by 6 bases and V by 6 bases; bases with no gene match: 12. CDR1 and CDR2 from the germline V gene are DFQATT and SNEGSKA (reference sequence).

This clonotype was observed at least ten times. The chain couples TRBV27 to TRBJ2-7; 8 nucleotides align to TRBD2. Germline V gene data show CDR1 as MNHEY and CDR2 as SMNVEV (reference sequence). Trimming removed 7 bases from V and 0 bases from J; junction bases left unmatched: 8. The CDR3 runs to 15 residues. CDR3 amino acids: CASKTYSGVSYEQYF. CDR3 DNA sequence: TGTGCCAGCAAAACTTATAGCGGGGTCTCCTACGAGCAGTACTTC.

The rearrangement joins TRBV5-1 to TRBJ2-7, with D hard to call. The CDR3 consists of 14 residues. Deletions cut 0 bases from V and 3 bases from J, with 10 bases between. The germline V gene encodes CDR1 SGHRS and CDR2 YFSETQ. The CDR3, as DNA: TGCGCCAGCAGCTTGGGTGCGGAGCACTACGAGCAGTACTTC. This encodes CASSLGAEHYEQYF.

This clonotype showed up many times. A junction end diverges from the germline sequence, so it may reflect a read error. In DNA form, the CDR3 reads TGTGCCAGCAGTTTTAGCACAGATACGCAGTATTTT. It encodes CASSFSTDTQYF. The V gene is TRBV5-1, the J gene TRBJ2-3; D uncertain. The germline V gene has CDR1 SGHRS and CDR2 YFSETQ. The CDR3 runs to 12 residues. Full variable domain (outside the CDR3, taken from reference TRBV5-1 and TRBJ2-3): KAGVTQTPRYLIKTRGQQVTLSCSPISGHRSVSWYQQTPGQGLQFLFEYFSETQRNKGNFPGRFSGRQFSNSRSEMNVSTLELGDSALYLCASSFSTDTQYFGPGTRLTVL.

This clonotype was seen more than once but under ten times. CDR3 sequence reads: CASSPLGLAGTDTQYF. CDR3 coding DNA: TGTGCCAGCAGCCCGCTAGGACTAGCGGGCACAGATACGCAGTATTTT. The chain links TRBV5-5 to TRBJ2-3; 10 nucleotides align to TRBD2. This CDR3 contains 16 residues. In germline, CDR1 is SGHKS, CDR2 YYEKEE (reference sequence). Losses at the gene ends were 4 bases for V and 1 base for J; bases not matched to a gene: 6.

The table lists this clonotype with a count of one. This sequence may be a read error, since a much larger clone differs from it by one base. V and J are TRBV7-2 and TRBJ2-7, with D possibly matching TRBD2 (5 bases). Germline V CDR1 and CDR2: SGHTA, FQGNSA. The germline V and J ends were trimmed by 5 bases and 3 bases, with 14 bases remaining between them. The CDR3 is 14 amino acids. The CDR3 here is CASSPADSFYEQYF. The CDR3 DNA is TGTGCCAGCAGCCCGGCGGACTCCTTCTACGAGCAGTACTTC.